These T cell receptor beta chains were read from a single sample in a study of blood T cell repertoires in COVID-19. Assay: immunoSEQ multiplex PCR; the TCRdb copy retains only in-frame clones and omits some. The sample lists 350,000 or so clones, 89% occurring once. Source material: peripheral blood. The source is a woman aged 55-70 years with COVID-19, enrolled during active disease. Both conserved end residues are part of each CDR3. D genes are given only for firm matches. A row's size may be missing; if present it is once, few, many or a size class.

j_call	clone_size	v_call	d_call	cdr3_aa	cdr3_nt
TRBJ2-7	NA	TRBV6-5	NA	CASTPGATYEQYF	TGTGCAAGTACCCCAGGGGCGACCTACGAGCAGTACTTC
TRBJ1-4	NA	TRBV28	NA	CASSLSGGRGEKLFF	TGTGCCAGCAGTTTATCCGGGGGGCGAGGAGAAAAACTGTTTTTT
TRBJ2-7	NA	TRBV5-1	TRBD1	CASSLGQGADEQYF	TGCGCCAGCAGCTTAGGACAGGGGGCGGACGAGCAGTACTTC
TRBJ1-2	once	TRBV3-1/TRBV3-2	TRBD1	CASSQWTGEGGGYTF	TGTGCCAGCAGCCAGTGGACAGGCGAGGGAGGTGGCTACACCTTC
TRBJ1-4	NA	TRBV28	TRBD1	CASRHRGGEKLFF	TGTGCCAGCCGACACAGGGGTGGGGAAAAACTGTTTTTT
TRBJ2-1	NA	TRBV9	NA	CASSGRRRNPYNEQFF	TGTGCCAGCAGCGGGCGGAGAAGGAATCCCTACAATGAGCAGTTCTTC
TRBJ1-2	once	TRBV9	TRBD1	CASSVAGTGGMGYTF	TGTGCCAGCAGCGTAGCGGGGACAGGGGGCATGGGCTACACCTTC
TRBJ1-1	NA	TRBV10-3	NA	CAIGSGRGAFF	TGTGCCATCGGGTCCGGCCGGGGAGCTTTCTTT
TRBJ1-3	NA	TRBV15	TRBD1	CATSRDPGQGFSSGNTIYF	TGTGCCACCAGCAGAGATCCCGGACAGGGTTTTTCCTCTGGAAACACCATATATTTT
TRBJ1-1	NA	TRBV5-1	NA	CASSLDGGFVNTEAFF	TGCGCCAGCAGCTTGGATGGCGGGTTCGTGAACACTGAAGCTTTCTTT